The 17 T cell receptor beta chains reported below all come from one sample, sequenced in a study of regulatory T cells in long-lasting Graves disease. Relying on iRepertoire HTBI primers and Arm-PCR of CDR3 regions, the team built TCR beta libraries. Each CDR3 protein is one row after TCRdb ran MiXCR on the multiplex PCR reads. This table holds about 430,000 distinct CDR3 sequences, 14% to 15% found once. Time point in this sample: newly diagnosed GD, antithyroid drugs for less than 3 months. Scientists built the TCR library using RNA that was extracted from PBMCs. The data were also submitted as part of a second study, on T cells in Graves' hyperthyroidism and ophthalmopathy.

This specimen was peripheral blood mononuclear cells (PBMCs), taken at new diagnosis, from a patient treated with antithyroid drugs. All receptors derive from a woman between 40 and 55 years old with Graves disease.

The gene calls are TRBV18 and TRBJ2-1; D gene unclear. V lost 2 bases and J lost 4, with 12 bases in between. The CDR3 is made up of 15 amino acids. CDR1 KGHSH and CDR2 LQKENI come from the germline V gene. The CDR3 loop reads CASSPAEDLYNEQFF. In DNA, the CDR3 is TGTGCCAGCTCACCAGCCGAAGACTTATACAATGAGCAGTTCTTC.

This clonotype was detected ten times or more. The chain combines TRBV28 with TRBJ2-1, with 11 bases matching TRBD2. This CDR3 spans 17 amino acids. Trimming cost V 1 base and J 3 bases; bases outside gene matches: 5. Germline assignment: CDR1 MDHEN and CDR2 SYDVKM. Here the CDR3 reads CASSLSLAGGGYNEQFF. In DNA form, the CDR3 reads TGTGCCAGCAGTTTATCCCTAGCGGGAGGAGGCTACAATGAGCAGTTCTTC.

This clonotype has at least ten counts. The CDR3 region is CASSAPGLAGLNEQFF. The CDR3 DNA follows: TGTGCCAGCAGTGCGCCGGGACTAGCGGGATTAAATGAGCAGTTCTTC. The chain carries TRBV28 and TRBJ2-1, with 13 nucleotides matching TRBD2. This CDR3 is 16 amino acids long. V dropped 5 bases and J dropped 7; count of bases not matched to a gene: 8. Germline V gives CDR1 MDHEN, CDR2 SYDVKM.

Many counts were recorded for this clonotype. The J gene is TRBJ2-3, the V gene TRBV5-1; 9 bases line up with TRBD2. Germline V CDR1 and CDR2: SGHRS, YFSETQ. The J segment lost 5 bases and the V segment lost 0 bases, leaving 7 bases of the junction unmatched. This CDR3 spans 16 amino acids. CDR3 residues: CASSLDGGRALDTQYF. The DNA of the CDR3 is TGCGCCAGCAGCTTGGACGGCGGGAGGGCATTAGATACGCAGTATTTT.

This clonotype came up many times. The rearrangement uses TRBV28 and TRBJ2-3; 7 positions agree with TRBD1. The germline V gene has CDR1 MDHEN and CDR2 SYDVKM. Trimming removed 6 bases from V and 3 bases from J; junction bases left unmatched: 6. The CDR3 spans 14 residues. CDR3 nucleotides: TGTGCCAGCAGATCTACAGGGGTAACAGATACGCAGTATTTT. Translation: CASRSTGVTDTQYF.

This clonotype was observed at least ten times. This sequence joins TRBV10-3 and TRBJ1-6; D call uncertain. V was clipped by 2 bases and J by 5 bases, with 13 bases between them. The germline V gene encodes CDR1 ENHRY and CDR2 SYGVKD. The CDR3 length is 16 residues. The CDR3 DNA reads as TGTGCCATCAGTGAGAACGGGGTCGTCAATAATTCACCCCTCCACTTT. This encodes CAISENGVVNNSPLHF.

There are a few counts of this clonotype. V is TRBV15 and J is TRBJ2-2; 9 bases fit TRBD2. Trimming at V came to 6 bases and at J to 5 bases, leaving 4 bases not matched to a gene. The germline V gene has CDR1 LNHNV and CDR2 YYDKDF (reference sequence). The length of the CDR3 is 14 residues. The CDR3 is CATRLAGRTGELFF. In DNA, the CDR3 is TGTGCCACCAGGCTAGCGGGACGGACCGGGGAGCTGTTTTTT.

With regard to this clonotype: A much bigger clone sits one base away, suggesting this may be a read error. The chain combines TRBV28 with TRBJ2-7; tentatively, D is TRBD2 (7 bases). The germline V gene encodes CDR1 MDHEN and CDR2 SYDVKM. This CDR3 has 16 residues. The germline V and J ends were trimmed by 2 bases and 0 bases, with 14 bases remaining between them. CDR3 bases: TGTGCCAGCAGTTTAGTGGCGGGGGCCCCCTCCTACGAGCAGTACTTC. It is translated as CASSLVAGAPSYEQYF.

The chain recombines TRBV11-2 with TRBJ2-3; TRBD1 matches 8 bases. The CDR3 covers 16 residues. J gave up 6 bases and V 3 bases, and 11 bases lay outside the gene matches. Germline-derived CDR1 and CDR2 are SGHAT and FQNNGV. Written as DNA, the CDR3 is TGTGCCAGCAGCTTTCATATCCAGGGGGCGAATGATACGCAGTATTTT. Protein product: CASSFHIQGANDTQYF.

The chain couples TRBV6-2 or TRBV6-3 to TRBJ1-3; 8 nucleotides line up with TRBD1. Germline CDR1 reads MNHEY; CDR2 reads SVGEGT. The CDR3 spans 15 residues. The junction had 7 bases not matched to a gene; V was cut back by 6 bases and J by 3 bases. CDR3 residues: CASRRDRGSGNTIYF. CDR3 nucleotides: TGTGCCAGCAGACGCGACAGGGGAAGTGGAAACACCATATATTTT.

This clonotype was found many times. The chain couples TRBV12-3 or TRBV12-4 to TRBJ2-7, with D maybe TRBD1 (6 bases). This CDR3 region has 14 residues. The V end was cut by 3 bases, the J end by 3 bases, with 12 bases between. DNA of the CDR3: TGTGCCAGCAGTTTGGGGGCCGCTTACTACGAGCAGTACTTC. It encodes CASSLGAAYYEQYF.

This clonotype came up many times. CDR3 DNA: TGTGCCTGGACTGGCGAACCAACTAATGAAAAACTGTTTTTT. Residues: CAWTGEPTNEKLFF. The chain uses TRBV30 and TRBJ1-4; no definite D call. This CDR3 contains 14 residues. The germline V gene encodes CDR1 GTSNPN and CDR2 SVGIG (reference sequence). Trimming left V 4 bases short and J 0 bases short, with 9 bases between.

The sample holds many counts of this clonotype. The gene calls are TRBV29-1 and TRBJ2-5; 9 bases are shared with TRBD1. Germline V gene data show CDR1 as SQVTM and CDR2 as ANQGSEA. The CDR3 covers 13 residues. V trimming: 6 bases; J trimming: 5 bases; junction bases outside the gene matches: 7. CDR3 loop: CSVDRGSKETQYF. The CDR3 DNA reads as TGCAGCGTGGACAGGGGATCTAAGGAGACCCAGTACTTC.

This clonotype occurred many times. The chain uses TRBV24-1 and TRBJ2-7; 13 positions match TRBD2. The CDR3 runs to 16 residues. From germline, CDR1 is KGHDR and CDR2 SFDVKD. V was pared by 2 bases and J by 4 bases, with 4 bases of the junction left unmatched. Written as DNA, the CDR3 is TGTGCCACCAGTGATTCCGGGACTAGCGGGACTTACGAGCAGTACTTC. It codes for CATSDSGTSGTYEQYF.

This clonotype was seen ten or more times. The chain has TRBV27 and TRBJ2-1, with TRBD2 identical over 9 bases. The length of the CDR3 is 16 residues. The V gene end was trimmed by 3 bases and the J gene end by 6 bases; junction bases not matched to a gene: 9. Germline CDR1 is MNHEY and CDR2 is SMNVEV (reference sequence). CDR3 protein: CASSFVAGVWANEQFF. CDR3 coding DNA: TGTGCCAGCAGTTTTGTAGCGGGAGTATGGGCCAATGAGCAGTTCTTC.

This clonotype has ten or more counts. The J gene is TRBJ2-7, the V gene TRBV6-5; 10 nucleotides line up with TRBD1. Trimming took 4 bases from V and 7 from J; bases not matched to a gene: 10. This CDR3 has 15 residues. Per the germline V gene, CDR1 is MNHEY and CDR2 is SVGAGI. The CDR3 DNA is TGTGCCAGCAGTTCCTGGGACAGGGGAATGGGGGAGCAGTACTTC. It codes for CASSSWDRGMGEQYF.

This clonotype was recorded many times. This chain connects TRBV27 to TRBJ2-2, with TRBD2 matching 11 bases. The germline gives CDR1 MNHEY, CDR2 SMNVEV (reference sequence). This CDR3 has 16 amino acids. Trimming at V came to 6 bases and at J to 5 bases, leaving 8 bases not matched to a gene. CDR3 nucleotide sequence: TGTGCCAGCAGCCCCCTTAGCGGGAGGGGGACCGGGGAGCTGTTTTTT. This translates into CASSPLSGRGTGELFF.